This entry features one TCR beta chain sequence. Its target is not known. Naive CD4+ T cells were purified with Tregs depleted by CD25. The CDR3 consists of 16 residues. Trimming removed 5 bases at V and 6 bases at J, with 19 bases between. CDR1 is MNHNS, CDR2 SASEGT, per germline. Study-level findings and limits: Tumor memory CD4+ T cell TCR gene usage was found to cluster with blood and lymph node memory CD4+ cells and with lymph node naive CD4+ cells.

In TCRdb, the 5' RACE reads were re-called with MiXCR into one record per CDR3 protein. The sample records about 7,000 distinct CDR3 sequences, 50% being singletons. Sequencing was performed on naive CD4+ T cells sorted from a lymph node. As to subset: naive CD4+ T cells, CD4+CD45RA+CD25-. The clonotype originates from a female donor with breast cancer. V usage is TRBV6-1 and J usage is TRBJ2-2; TRBD2 might be the D (6 bases). The CDR3 spells CASSYTTSPTSGELFF. CDR3 in DNA: TGTGCCAGCAGTTACACGACTAGTCCAACGTCCGGGGAGCTGTTTTTT.